This TCR beta chain was found in a study of T cell responses to AZD1222 COVID-19 vaccine. Regarding the study as a whole: Increased Spike-specific TCR breadth and depth were observed after two AZD1222 doses. It was only after the peak T cell response that any repertoires were sampled. There were mostly white British donors and more females than males, and clonal diversity was possibly underestimated.

The CDR3 consists of 18 residues. With 3 bases removed from V and 3 bases from J, the gap between germline ends came to 20 bases. The germline CDR1 and CDR2 sequences are SNHLY and FYNNEI. This clone has just one count. Its antigen is unknown. Generated by immunoSEQ multiplex PCR, the TCRdb table keeps only in-frame clones and is missing some. This table holds under 70,000 clones, 76% found once. Specimen: peripheral blood, collected on day 0 of AZD1222 vaccination. The rearrangement joins TRBV2 to TRBJ2-2; possible D gene TRBD1, 6 bases. This clonotype was sampled from an adult in good health. CDR3 DNA: TGTGCCAGCAGTGAGGTTGGGACACCTTTGGGGGACACCGGGGAGCTGTTTTTT. It specifies CASSEVGTPLGDTGELFF.